Listed here are 7 T cell receptor beta chains from one sample, sequenced in a study of OX40 agonist ivuxolimab in advanced cancers. Libraries were prepared by immunoSEQ multiplex PCR; TCRdb keeps only in-frame clonotypes and omits some of them. This sample has around 10,000 clones, with over 65% found just once. This material consisted of CD4+ or CD8+ T cells sorted from blood, taken in a trial of the OX40 agonist ivuxolimab. These receptors came from an adult with an advanced solid tumor such as melanoma, head and neck, liver or kidney cancer.

This clone was observed once. The chain has TRBV27 and TRBJ1-2; 8 nucleotides agree with TRBD1. The CDR3 loop spans 14 amino acids. CDR1 and CDR2 from the germline V gene are MNHEY and SMNVEV (reference sequence). V lost 6 bases, J lost 2 bases, and 5 bases stayed unmatched. Written as DNA, the CDR3 is TGTGCCAGCAGATTCGGACAGGGAAACTATGGCTACACCTTC. Protein product: CASRFGQGNYGYTF.

The CDR3 region is CASSYSMGNTIYF. Here the CDR3 DNA reads TGTGCCAGCAGTTACTCGATGGGAAACACCATATATTTT. This rearrangement joins TRBV6-5 to TRBJ1-3; D gene ambiguous. The CDR3 has 13 residues. CDR1 is MNHEY and CDR2 is SVGAGI in the germline V gene. The V gene lost 0 bases and the J gene lost 4 bases, with 4 bases spanning the gap.

CDR3 sequence: CASSLGGGFINYGYTF. DNA for the CDR3: TGTGCCAGCAGCTTAGGAGGAGGGTTTATTAACTATGGCTACACCTTC. This rearrangement joins TRBV13 to TRBJ1-2; D is undetermined. From germline, CDR1 is PRHDT and CDR2 FYEKMQ (reference sequence). There are 16 residues in the CDR3. Trimming cost V 0 bases and J 1 base, with 12 bases left between them.

Comment on this clone: The junction and the germline gene differ at one end; a read error may be behind it. This chain joins TRBV11-2 and TRBJ2-7; D is unresolved. Germline values: CDR1 SGHAT, CDR2 FQNNGV. The CDR3 is made up of 11 amino acids. The CDR3 region has the DNA TGTGCCACCAGCCATCGATACGAGCAGTACTTC. It codes for CATSHRYEQYF.

The genes are TRBV7-2 and TRBJ2-6, with TRBD1 identical over 9 bases. This CDR3 comprises 18 residues. Per the germline V gene, CDR1 is SGHTA and CDR2 is FQGNSA. The V gene end was trimmed by 5 bases and the J gene end by 2 bases; junction bases not matched to a gene: 10. The CDR3 loop is CASSHSLQGATGANVLTF. The CDR3 DNA reads as TGTGCCAGCAGCCATAGTTTACAGGGGGCCACTGGGGCCAACGTCCTGACTTTC.

The chain couples TRBV11-2 to TRBJ2-7; 8 bases map to TRBD1. The CDR3 sequence is 15 residues long. After removal of 1 base from V and 0 bases from J, the junction contained 2 bases not matched to a gene. Germline CDR1 SGHAT, CDR2 FQNNGV. The CDR3: CASSLGTGPSYEQYF. The DNA for the CDR3 is TGTGCCAGCAGCTTAGGGACAGGGCCCTCCTACGAGCAGTACTTC.

The rearrangement links TRBV5-5 to TRBJ2-7; no clear D. The germline CDR1 and CDR2 sequences are SGHKS and YYEKEE (reference sequence). The CDR3 consists of 17 residues. V lost 4 bases, J lost 1 base, and 21 bases lay in between. Here the CDR3 DNA reads TGTGCCAGCAGCCTCCTCTCGGCTGCGGTCAGTTCCTACGAGCAGTACTTC. Protein: CASSLLSAAVSSYEQYF.